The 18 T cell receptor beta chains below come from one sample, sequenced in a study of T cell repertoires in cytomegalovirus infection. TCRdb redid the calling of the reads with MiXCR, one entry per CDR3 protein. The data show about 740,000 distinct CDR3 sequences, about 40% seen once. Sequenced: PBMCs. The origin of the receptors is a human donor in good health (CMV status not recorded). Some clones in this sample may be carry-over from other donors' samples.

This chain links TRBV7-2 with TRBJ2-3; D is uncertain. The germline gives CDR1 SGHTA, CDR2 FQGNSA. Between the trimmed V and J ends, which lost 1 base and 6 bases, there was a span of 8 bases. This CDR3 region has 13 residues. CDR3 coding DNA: TGTGCCAGCAGCTTAGTTAGTCCGGATACGCAGTATTTT. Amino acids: CASSLVSPDTQYF.

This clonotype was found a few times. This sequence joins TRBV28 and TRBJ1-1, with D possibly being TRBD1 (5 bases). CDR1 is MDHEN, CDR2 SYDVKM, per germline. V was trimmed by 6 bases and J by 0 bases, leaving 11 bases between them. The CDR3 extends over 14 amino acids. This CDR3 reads CASRERGLNTEAFF. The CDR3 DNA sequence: TGTGCCAGCAGGGAAAGGGGATTGAACACTGAAGCTTTCTTT.

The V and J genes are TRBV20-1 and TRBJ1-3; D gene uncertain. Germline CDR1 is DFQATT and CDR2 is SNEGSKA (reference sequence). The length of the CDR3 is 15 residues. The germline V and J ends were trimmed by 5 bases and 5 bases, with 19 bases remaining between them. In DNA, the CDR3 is TGCAGTGCTCGACCTTCCCCGGGCAGCAGAAACACCATATATTTT. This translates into CSARPSPGSRNTIYF.

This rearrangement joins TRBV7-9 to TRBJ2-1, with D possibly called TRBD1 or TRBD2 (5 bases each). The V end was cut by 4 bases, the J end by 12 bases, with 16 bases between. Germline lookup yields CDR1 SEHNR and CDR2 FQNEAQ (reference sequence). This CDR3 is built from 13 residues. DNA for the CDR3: TGTGCCAGCAGCTCAGGGACCTCCCTTGGGCAGTTCTTC. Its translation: CASSSGTSLGQFF.

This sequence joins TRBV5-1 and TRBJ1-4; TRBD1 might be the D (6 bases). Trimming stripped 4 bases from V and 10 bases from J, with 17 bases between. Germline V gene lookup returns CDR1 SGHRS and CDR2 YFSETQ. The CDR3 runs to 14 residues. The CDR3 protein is CASSTGQSTGKLFF. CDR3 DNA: TGCGCCAGCAGCACCGGACAGTCCACGGGAAAACTGTTTTTT.

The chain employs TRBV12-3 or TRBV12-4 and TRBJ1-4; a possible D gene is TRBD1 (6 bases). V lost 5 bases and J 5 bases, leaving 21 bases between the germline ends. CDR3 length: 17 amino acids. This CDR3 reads CASSQSSGHKMNEKLFF. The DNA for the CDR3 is TGTGCCAGCAGTCAATCATCGGGACACAAAATGAATGAAAAACTGTTTTTT.

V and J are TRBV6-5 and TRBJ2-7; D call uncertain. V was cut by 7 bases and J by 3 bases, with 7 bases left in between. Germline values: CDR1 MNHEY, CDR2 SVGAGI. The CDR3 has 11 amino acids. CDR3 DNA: TGTGCCAGCACGCACCTCTACGAGCAGTACTTC. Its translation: CASTHLYEQYF.

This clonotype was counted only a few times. The CDR3 sequence: CASSEWDGGYKAEAFF. As DNA, the CDR3 is TGTGCCAGCAGTGAGTGGGACGGTGGCTACAAGGCTGAAGCTTTCTTT. The V and J genes are TRBV6-1 and TRBJ1-1, with TRBD1 as a possible D gene (5 bases). This CDR3 is built from 16 residues. Per the germline V gene, CDR1 is MNHNS and CDR2 is SASEGT. Trimming left V 3 bases short and J 6 bases short, with 20 bases between.

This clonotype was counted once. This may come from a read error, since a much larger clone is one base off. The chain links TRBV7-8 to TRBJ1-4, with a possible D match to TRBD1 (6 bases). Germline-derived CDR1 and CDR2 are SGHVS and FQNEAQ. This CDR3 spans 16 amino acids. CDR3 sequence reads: CASSLVPWDTEEKLCF. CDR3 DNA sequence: TGTGCCAGCAGCTTAGTGCCGTGGGACACCGAAGAAAAACTGTGTTTT.

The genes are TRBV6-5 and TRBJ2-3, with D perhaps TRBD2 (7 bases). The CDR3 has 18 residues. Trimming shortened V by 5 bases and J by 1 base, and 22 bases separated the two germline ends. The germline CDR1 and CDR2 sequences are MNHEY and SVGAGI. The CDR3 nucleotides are TGTGCCAGCAGTCCCTACTTAGAGGGGGGGCCTGGCACAGATACGCAGTATTTT. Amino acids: CASSPYLEGGPGTDTQYF.

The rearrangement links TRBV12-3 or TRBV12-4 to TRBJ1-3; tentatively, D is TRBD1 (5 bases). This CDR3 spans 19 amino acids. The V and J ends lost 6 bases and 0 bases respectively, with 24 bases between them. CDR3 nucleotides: TGTGCCAGCAGCCGCCGGCGAGGCGACAGACTGAGCTCTGGAAACACCATATATTTT. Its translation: CASSRRRGDRLSSGNTIYF.

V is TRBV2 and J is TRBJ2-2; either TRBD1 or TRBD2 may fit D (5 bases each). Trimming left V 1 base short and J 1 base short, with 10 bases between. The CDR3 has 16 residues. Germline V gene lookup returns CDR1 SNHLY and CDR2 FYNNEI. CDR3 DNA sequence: TGTGCCAGCAGTGAAGTGGGACCCAGGAACACCGGGGAGCTGTTTTTT. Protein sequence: CASSEVGPRNTGELFF. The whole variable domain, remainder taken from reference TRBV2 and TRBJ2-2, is EPEVTQTPSHQVTQMGQEVILRCVPISNHLYFYWYRQILGQKVEFLVSFYNNEISEKSEIFDDQFSVERPDGSNFTLKIRSTKLEDSAMYFCASSEVGPRNTGELFFGEGSRLTVL.

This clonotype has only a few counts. The CDR3 nucleotides read TGCAGTGCTAGTTTCTGGGGGGAGGTAACTAATGAAAAACTGTTTTTT. Translated: CSASFWGEVTNEKLFF. This chain joins TRBV20-1 and TRBJ1-4; the D gene is possibly TRBD1 (5 bases). Trimming left V 3 bases short and J 1 base short, with 15 bases between. CDR1 is DFQATT and CDR2 is SNEGSKA in the germline V gene (reference sequence). The CDR3 consists of 16 residues.

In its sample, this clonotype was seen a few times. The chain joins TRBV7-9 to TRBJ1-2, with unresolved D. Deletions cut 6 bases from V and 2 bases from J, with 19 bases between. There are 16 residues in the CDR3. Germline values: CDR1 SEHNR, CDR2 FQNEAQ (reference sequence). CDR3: CASRSGSDLLNYGYTF. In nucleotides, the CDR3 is TGTGCCAGCAGGTCGGGGTCGGACTTATTAAACTATGGCTACACCTTC.

DNA of the CDR3: TGTGCCAGCAGTGAGACTAGCGGGAGGATCCCAGATACGCAGTATTTT. Protein: CASSETSGRIPDTQYF. This chain uses TRBV25-1 with TRBJ2-3, with 13 bases aligning to TRBD2. CDR1 is MGHDK and CDR2 is SYGVNS in the germline V gene. CDR3 length: 16 amino acids. V trimming: 3 bases; J trimming: 4 bases; junction bases outside the gene matches: 4.

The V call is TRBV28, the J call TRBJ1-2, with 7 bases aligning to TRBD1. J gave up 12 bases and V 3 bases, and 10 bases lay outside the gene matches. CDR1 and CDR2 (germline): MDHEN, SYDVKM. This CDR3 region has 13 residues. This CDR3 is CASSFSRQGVNTF. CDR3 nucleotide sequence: TGTGCCAGCAGTTTTTCGCGACAGGGAGTTAACACCTTC.

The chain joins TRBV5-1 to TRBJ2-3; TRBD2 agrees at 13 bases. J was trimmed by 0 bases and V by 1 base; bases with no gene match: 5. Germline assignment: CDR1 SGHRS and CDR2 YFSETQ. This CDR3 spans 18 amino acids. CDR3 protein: CASSLLGTSGISTDTQYF. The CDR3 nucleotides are TGCGCCAGCAGCTTGCTGGGGACTAGCGGGATCAGCACAGATACGCAGTATTTT.

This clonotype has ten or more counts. The CDR3 DNA reads TGTGCCAGCAGCGGGAAGGGAGATACGCAGTATTTT. Protein: CASSGKGDTQYF. The chain couples TRBV7-8 to TRBJ2-3; D not resolved. The CDR3 has 12 amino acids. Germline values: CDR1 SGHVS, CDR2 FQNEAQ. Trimming took 5 bases from V and 5 from J, leaving 8 bases between them.